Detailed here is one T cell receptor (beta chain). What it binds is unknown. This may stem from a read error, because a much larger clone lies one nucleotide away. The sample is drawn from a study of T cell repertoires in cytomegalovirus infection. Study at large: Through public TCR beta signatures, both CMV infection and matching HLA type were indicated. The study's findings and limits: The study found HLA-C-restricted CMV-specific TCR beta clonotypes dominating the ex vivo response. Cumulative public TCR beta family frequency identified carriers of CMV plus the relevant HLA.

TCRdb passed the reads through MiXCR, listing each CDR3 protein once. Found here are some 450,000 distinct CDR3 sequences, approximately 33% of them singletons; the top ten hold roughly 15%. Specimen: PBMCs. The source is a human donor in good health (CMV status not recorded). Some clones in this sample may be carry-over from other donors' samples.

Written as DNA, the CDR3 is TGTGCCAGCAGCTTACGTACCTCCTACAATGAGCAGTTCTTC. Translation: CASSLRTSYNEQFF. This chain links TRBV11-2 with TRBJ2-1; D is unclear. CDR1 SGHAT and CDR2 FQNNGV come from the germline V gene. This CDR3 contains 14 residues. Deletions cut 2 bases from V and 0 bases from J, with 5 bases between.